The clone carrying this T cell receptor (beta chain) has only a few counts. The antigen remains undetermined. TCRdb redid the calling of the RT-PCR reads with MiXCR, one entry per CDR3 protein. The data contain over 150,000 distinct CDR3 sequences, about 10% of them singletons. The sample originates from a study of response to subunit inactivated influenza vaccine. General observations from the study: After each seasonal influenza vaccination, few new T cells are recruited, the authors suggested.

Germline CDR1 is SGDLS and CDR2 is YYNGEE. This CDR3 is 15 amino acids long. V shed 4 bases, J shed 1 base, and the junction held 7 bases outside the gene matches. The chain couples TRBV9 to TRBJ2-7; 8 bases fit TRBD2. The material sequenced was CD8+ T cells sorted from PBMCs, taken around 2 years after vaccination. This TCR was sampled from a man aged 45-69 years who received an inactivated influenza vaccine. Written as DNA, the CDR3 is TGTGCCAGCAGCCCTGGACTAGCCCAATCCTACGAGCAGTACTTC. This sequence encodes CASSPGLAQSYEQYF.